Listed below are T cell receptor beta chains from one sample, sequenced in a study of T-cell memory formation after mild COVID-19. TCRdb reprocessed the 5' RACE reads via MiXCR and lists one record per CDR3 protein. This sample has a few hundred thousand distinct CDR3 sequences, with approximately 14% found just once. The sample consisted of PBMCs or a T cell subset sorted from them (not recorded which). These receptors were obtained from a man aged 18 to 35 who had mild COVID-19 (a few samples of this study predate the infection). Cell type and time point are not known. Each CDR3 is given without its conserved first and last residue. The order of the fields is clone size, V gene, CDR3 protein. Some rows have no size entry. The others give once, few or many, or a class for an expanded clone.

many	TRBV5-1	ASSLGRGEGGYT
few	TRBV18	ASSPRAEQF
-	TRBV2	ASRGQGLVKNIQY
-	TRBV29-1	SVRVGRSGDNVLT
-	TRBV5-1	ASSFGGGSGGDQPQH
few	TRBV20-1	SARARGRTEAF
few	TRBV20-1	SAILGASYEQY
-	TRBV6-1	ASREQGLGTEAF
-	TRBV12-3/TRBV12-4	ASSFASAETQY
few	TRBV6-2/TRBV6-3	ASNFLGTDTQY
few	TRBV7-2	ASSWGSNYGYT
-	TRBV11-2	ASSAHRGFGELF
few	TRBV4-1	ASSQNSGGAGTDTQY
few	TRBV19	ASTLQGAVAEAF
few	TRBV12-3/TRBV12-4	ASSPGDQETQY
few	TRBV10-3	AISESLGDQLDEQY
-	TRBV27	ASPSGTHYGYT
few	TRBV12-3/TRBV12-4	ASSKGQGYTEAF
-	TRBV5-6	ASSFSVFEAF
few	TRBV27	ASRPPGQGADEQY
many	TRBV12-3/TRBV12-4	ASTPLAHATNEKLF
-	TRBV10-3	AIRPPDRVGYT
once	TRBV6-1	ASSEWAVATGELF
few	TRBV29-1	SVRGGGPDTQY
many	TRBV5-1	ASSVDQTQY
-	TRBV2	ASAPSTSGLYEQY
few	TRBV12-3/TRBV12-4	ASRLSGNTIY
-	TRBV21-1	ASGRTVAKNIQY
few	TRBV12-3/TRBV12-4	ASSITYNEQF